The clone carrying this T cell receptor (beta chain) has just a few counts. Its antigen remains unidentified. The junction had 9 bases not matched to a gene; V was cut back by 6 bases and J by 11 bases. CDR3 length: 11 amino acids. Germline-derived CDR1 and CDR2 are SQVTM and ANQGSEA. PCR primers comprised 60 Vbeta and 13 Jbeta primers. Data came from immunoSEQ multiplex PCR; TCRdb stores just in-frame clones and leaves some out. Of about 100,000 clones listed, 74% are singletons. This sample is part of a study of cytomegalovirus exposure and HLA in healthy donors. Study results and caveats: Common viral pathogens seemed, in a later analysis, to connect with several of the most significant clusters.

The TCR originated in a man aged 50-59 years in good health and CMV-seropositive. What was sequenced was PBMCs. The V call is TRBV29-1, the J call TRBJ1-1; the match to TRBD1 covers 7 bases. The DNA for the CDR3 is TGCAGCGTGGAGGGGGCGGGTGGGGCTTTCTTT. It specifies CSVEGAGGAFF.